This TCR beta chain was recorded in a study of regulatory and conventional T cells in RAG deficiency. Study results and caveats: In Omenn syndrome, sorted "Tregs" may be peripherally activated cells. In Omenn syndrome, Treg and Tconv repertoires overlapped >90%.

Produced via immunoSEQ multiplex PCR; TCRdb's table is partial and in-frame only. Counted here are 2,000 to 3,000 clones, roughly four fifths occurring once; the ten biggest clones make up 4.5% to 5.5%. Blood CD4+ CD25-low CD127-high conventional T cells supplied the genomic DNA template. Concerning this clone itself: What it recognizes is unknown.

This CDR3 comprises 15 residues. Germline-derived CDR1 and CDR2 are SGHRS and YFSETQ. After removal of 0 bases from V and 3 bases from J, the junction contained 4 bases not matched to a gene. Sample: CD4+ effector T cells sorted from blood. The sequence derives from a human donor with RAG deficiency presenting as severe combined immunodeficiency. The chain is built from TRBV5-1 and TRBJ1-1; TRBD1 agrees at 8 bases. This chain's CDR3 is CASSLVGTGDTEAFF. DNA for the CDR3: TGCGCCAGCAGCTTGGTAGGGACAGGCGACACTGAAGCTTTCTTT.